The TCR beta chain under discussion was sequenced for a study of T cells after somatic rescue of genetic block. Clones were read by immunoSEQ multiplex PCR, and TCRdb kept only the in-frame ones, dropping some. The table records about 88,000 clones, just under 90% of them present only once. CDR3 length: 13 amino acids. Trimming cost V 2 bases and J 2 bases, with 6 bases left between them. CDR1 and CDR2 from the germline V gene are SGHTA and FQGTGA. V gene TRBV7-3 combines with J gene TRBJ1-1; weak D call: TRBD1 (5 bases). Sequences were obtained from peripheral blood mononuclear cells (PBMCs). The TCR comes from a woman between 18 and 29 years old. CDR3 DNA: TGTGCCAGCAGCTTAGGGGCCAACACTGAAGCTTTCTTT. Translating gives CASSLGANTEAFF.